This TCR beta chain was obtained from a study of neoadjuvant anti-PD-1 for oral cavity cancer. Only in-frame clones appear in the TCRdb table, and some are missing; sequencing was by immunoSEQ multiplex PCR. The table records approximately 12,000 clones, 64% of them present only once. The CDR3 length is 22 residues. CDR1 and CDR2 from the germline V gene are SGHRS and YFSETQ. Trimming took off 0 bases at V and 0 bases at J, with 28 bases between the two ends. Here the sequenced sample was tumor tissue, taken before nivolumab (anti-PD-1) treatment. The TCR originated in a person between 35 and 79 years old with oral cavity squamous cell carcinoma. The donor label of this sample is uncertain. The chain links TRBV5-1 to TRBJ1-5, with D perhaps TRBD1 (5 bases). The CDR3 protein is CASSLEEKPADTRPHSNQPQHF. The CDR3 DNA follows: TGCGCCAGCAGCTTGGAGGAAAAACCGGCGGACACTCGACCTCATAGCAATCAGCCCCAGCATTTT.